Below, 28 T cell receptor beta chains from the same sample are listed, as sequenced in a study of cytomegalovirus exposure and HLA in healthy donors (dated by TCRdb to the late 2010s). The library was produced with the immunoSEQ multiplex PCR assay. The multiplex PCR relied on a mix of 60 forward primers for TCR Vbeta segments and 13 reverse primers for TCR Jbeta segments. TCRdb limited this immuneACCESS table to in-frame rearrangements with V and J called. A share of clones is missing; checked studies link under half to unresolved V genes, and the rest is unexplained. For this sample the table gives about 130,000 clones, of which approximately 87% were detected only once. The top ten constitute less than 5.5% of the sample. The sample consisted of PBMCs. The source is a woman in her 30s in good health and CMV-seronegative.

The genes are TRBV7-9 and TRBJ2-7; maybe TRBD2 (7 bases). The germline V and J ends were trimmed by 5 bases and 5 bases, with 16 bases remaining between them. The V gene's germline CDR1 is SEHNR and CDR2 FQNEAQ (reference sequence). The CDR3 consists of 14 residues. The CDR3 loop is CASSKGGAPHEQYF. The DNA for the CDR3 is TGTGCCAGCAGCAAAGGGGGGGCACCCCACGAGCAGTACTTC. Variable domain in full (rest from reference TRBV7-9 and TRBJ2-7): DTGVSQNPRHKITKRGQNVTFRCDPISEHNRLYWYRQTLGQGPEFLTYFQNEAQLEKSRLLSDRFSAERPKGSFSTLEIQRTEQGDSAMYLCASSKGGAPHEQYFGPGTRLTVT.

The genes are TRBV4-3 and TRBJ2-1; TRBD2 matches at 11 bases. The germline V gene encodes CDR1 LGHNA and CDR2 YSLEER. The CDR3 length is 21 residues. With V trimmed by 0 bases and J by 0 bases, 13 bases remained unmatched. CDR3 in DNA: TGCGCCAGCAGCCAAGACGCCCAACTAGCGGGGGTAACCAGCTCCTACAATGAGCAGTTCTTC. This gives the protein CASSQDAQLAGVTSSYNEQFF.

This chain links TRBV19 with TRBJ2-1; D not certain. V was clipped by 5 bases and J by 0 bases, with 14 bases between them. The CDR3 totals 16 residues. Per germline, CDR1 LNHDA and CDR2 SQIVND (reference sequence). This CDR3 reads CASSLRSTGSYNEQFF. Written as DNA, the CDR3 is TGTGCCAGTAGTCTGCGTTCGACTGGCTCCTACAATGAGCAGTTCTTC.

This clone was detected only once. V is TRBV5-1 and J is TRBJ2-7; D gene uncertain. V lost 3 bases, J lost 2 bases, and 9 bases lay in between. Germline V lookup: CDR1 SGHRS, CDR2 YFSETQ. The CDR3 length is 13 residues. The CDR3 region has the DNA TGCGCCAGCAGCTCGCGCGGTCCCTACGAGCAGTACTTC. Translation: CASSSRGPYEQYF.

This clone appeared a single time. The chain has TRBV28 and TRBJ2-7, with D possibly TRBD2 on 5 matching bases. Germline V gene lookup returns CDR1 MDHEN and CDR2 SYDVKM. The CDR3 is 14 amino acids. The V gene lost 4 bases and the J gene lost 2 bases, with 12 bases spanning the gap. CDR3 residues: CASSWRNDPYEQYF. DNA for the CDR3: TGTGCCAGCAGTTGGAGGAACGACCCCTACGAGCAGTACTTC.

The chain uses TRBV10-1 and TRBJ2-1, with TRBD2 matching over 11 bases. Germline trimming cut 7 bases from V and 4 bases from J; bases unmatched to any gene: 12. The CDR3 totals 17 residues. Germline V gene data show CDR1 as WNHNN and CDR2 as SYGVQD (reference sequence). The CDR3 sequence: CASTPSGGPTNYNEQFF. The CDR3 DNA reads TGCGCCAGCACCCCTAGCGGGGGGCCCACGAATTACAATGAGCAGTTCTTC.

V is TRBV21-1 and J is TRBJ2-3; the table's D call, TRBD2, was not checked against the DNA. TRBV21-1 is tagged as a pseudogene. This CDR3 comprises 14 residues. The CDR3 region is CASNYSGGTDTQYF. The CDR3 DNA reads TGTGCCAGCAATTATAGCGGGGGAACAGATACGCAGTATTTT.

The V gene is TRBV21-1, the J gene TRBJ2-3; TRBD2 reflects the table's D call only, with no check against the DNA. TRBV21-1 is flagged as a pseudogene. The CDR3 extends over 15 amino acids. Here the CDR3 DNA reads TGTGCCAGCAGCAACTACTACGGGGTTCCAGATACGCAGTATTTT. This codes for CASSNYYGVPDTQYF.

This clone was picked up a small number of times. The chain carries TRBV30 and TRBJ2-7; perhaps TRBD2 as D (6 bases). The CDR3 is 13 residues long. CDR1 and CDR2 from the germline V gene are GTSNPN and SVGIG (reference sequence). Between the trimmed V and J ends, which lost 1 base and 5 bases, there was a span of 12 bases. The CDR3 sequence: CAWSAGTGNEQYF. In DNA form, the CDR3 reads TGTGCCTGGAGTGCAGGGACTGGGAACGAGCAGTACTTC.

The chain links TRBV21-1 to TRBJ1-1; TRBD1 is the table's D call, not checked against the DNA. TRBV21-1 is noted as a pseudogene. This CDR3 is built from 17 residues. CDR3 DNA: TGTGCCAGCAGCAAAGTGCTGTTCCAGGGGAGGAACACTGAAGCTTTCTTT. Amino acid sequence: CASSKVLFQGRNTEAFF.

This CDR3 reads CASSPGAGSSNQPQHF. For the CDR3, the DNA is TGTGCCAGCAGCCCCGGGGCGGGATCTAGCAATCAGCCCCAGCATTTT. This chain uses TRBV7-9 with TRBJ1-5; D is possibly TRBD1 (5 bases). Germline values: CDR1 SEHNR, CDR2 FQNEAQ (reference sequence). This CDR3 region has 16 residues. The V end was cut by 5 bases, the J end by 0 bases, with 14 bases between. Full variable domain (outside the CDR3, taken from reference TRBV7-9 and TRBJ1-5): DTGVSQNPRHKITKRGQNVTFRCDPISEHNRLYWYRQTLGQGPEFLTYFQNEAQLEKSRLLSDRFSAERPKGSFSTLEIQRTEQGDSAMYLCASSPGAGSSNQPQHFGDGTRLSIL.

This clone was observed a few times. The chain has TRBV4-1 and TRBJ2-3; D is ambiguous. V lost 2 bases and J 5 bases, leaving 8 bases between the germline ends. There are 13 residues in the CDR3. Looked up from germline, CDR1 is MGHRA and CDR2 is YSYEKL. For the CDR3, the DNA is TGCGCCAGCAGCCAAAACTTAGTAGATACGCAGTATTTT. Translating it yields CASSQNLVDTQYF.

The chain has TRBV28 and TRBJ2-2; a possible D gene is TRBD2 (7 bases). This CDR3 comprises 15 residues. Looked up from germline, CDR1 is MDHEN and CDR2 is SYDVKM. Deletions cut 1 base from V and 7 bases from J, with 13 bases between. Here the CDR3 DNA reads TGTGCCAGCAGTTTATCGGGGGGCACTTACGGGGAGCTGTTTTTT. Translation: CASSLSGGTYGELFF.

The chain joins TRBV28 to TRBJ2-7, with 7 nucleotides matching TRBD2. Germline values: CDR1 MDHEN, CDR2 SYDVKM. CDR3 length: 15 amino acids. V trimming: 2 bases; J trimming: 3 bases; junction bases outside the gene matches: 7. CDR3 nucleotides: TGTGCCAGCAGTTTAGATTCGGGGGGAAGCTACGAGCAGTACTTC. Its translation is CASSLDSGGSYEQYF.

The rearrangement uses TRBV25-1 and TRBJ1-3, with unresolved D. Germline lookup yields CDR1 MGHDK and CDR2 SYGVNS. V was pared by 5 bases and J by 4 bases, with 18 bases between. The CDR3 spans 16 residues. In DNA, the CDR3 is TGTGCCAGCAGTCCCCCCCGGGAAGAAAGGGGAAACACCATATATTTT. As protein: CASSPPREERGNTIYF.

This clone was counted between two and nine times. The chain employs TRBV4-2 and TRBJ1-2, with no clear D. The CDR3 is 15 amino acids. V dropped 3 bases and J dropped 4 bases, with 15 bases sitting between them. The V gene's germline CDR1 is LGHNA and CDR2 YNFKEQ. The CDR3 loop reads CASSHESAVVYGYTF. The CDR3 coding sequence is TGTGCCAGCAGCCACGAGTCCGCGGTAGTCTATGGCTACACCTTC.

This clone has only one observation. The chain combines TRBV11-2 with TRBJ1-1; no firm D call. This CDR3 has 13 amino acids. Germline loops: CDR1 SGHAT, CDR2 FQNNGV. Trimming left V 1 base short and J 3 bases short, with 6 bases between. CDR3 region: CASSLGAHTEAFF. The CDR3 DNA sequence: TGTGCCAGCAGCTTAGGGGCCCACACTGAAGCTTTCTTT.

The chain joins TRBV18 to TRBJ2-3; 8 bases are shared with TRBD2. The CDR3 is made up of 16 amino acids. The germline gives CDR1 KGHSH, CDR2 LQKENI. V lost 4 bases, J lost 4 bases, and 10 bases stayed unmatched. The CDR3 coding sequence is TGTGCCAGCTCACGAGGGGTTGCGGGGGGCGCAGATACGCAGTATTTT. Residues: CASSRGVAGGADTQYF.

The chain couples TRBV30 to TRBJ2-3; 9 bases are shared with TRBD2. The V segment lost 5 bases and the J segment 0 bases; nucleotides outside the gene matches: 6. CDR1 and CDR2 from the germline V gene are GTSNPN and SVGIG (reference sequence). The CDR3 totals 15 residues. The CDR3 sequence is CAWEGGGGSTDTQYF. The CDR3 coding sequence is TGTGCCTGGGAAGGCGGGGGGGGCAGCACAGATACGCAGTATTTT.

This CDR3 reads CASRGTGDTEAFF. The CDR3 DNA follows: TGTGCCAGCAGGGGAACAGGGGACACTGAAGCTTTCTTT. This chain uses TRBV2 with TRBJ1-1; 7 bases align to TRBD1. Germline trimming cut 6 bases from V and 3 bases from J; bases unmatched to any gene: 4. Germline lookup yields CDR1 SNHLY and CDR2 FYNNEI. This CDR3 spans 13 amino acids.

V is TRBV2 and J is TRBJ2-7; 7 bases agree with TRBD1. CDR1 and CDR2 from the germline V gene are SNHLY and FYNNEI. This CDR3 contains 14 residues. Trimming removed 4 bases from V and 0 bases from J; junction bases left unmatched: 3. CDR3 protein: CASSGQGVSYEQYF. CDR3 DNA: TGTGCCAGCAGTGGGCAGGGGGTCTCCTACGAGCAGTACTTC.

The CDR3 DNA is TGTGCCAGCAGCCCCCGGGAGTACGAGCAGTACTTC. Its translation is CASSPREYEQYF. V and J are TRBV7-2 and TRBJ2-7, with D tentatively TRBD2 (6 bases). CDR3 length: 12 amino acids. V shed 5 bases and J shed 4 bases, with 9 bases lying between them. Per germline, CDR1 SGHTA and CDR2 FQGNSA.

The chain combines TRBV28 with TRBJ2-3; D is possibly TRBD1 (6 bases). Germline V gene sequence: CDR1 MDHEN, CDR2 SYDVKM. The V end lost 5 bases, the J end lost 5 bases, and 8 bases lay between the germline ends. The CDR3 sequence is 12 residues long. DNA of the CDR3: TGTGCCAGCAGTAAACAGGGAGATACGCAGTATTTT. It codes for CASSKQGDTQYF.

This chain connects TRBV19 to TRBJ2-1; D is unresolved. CDR3 length: 12 amino acids. Germline V gene sequence: CDR1 LNHDA, CDR2 SQIVND (reference sequence). The ends were cut back, 1 base at V and 16 bases at J, with 14 bases in the middle. CDR3 coding DNA: TGTGCCAGTAGTATAGGGGTCCCAGGTGGATTCTTC. It specifies CASSIGVPGGFF.

The chain uses TRBV28 and TRBJ2-7; a possible D gene is TRBD1 (5 bases). Germline V CDR1 and CDR2: MDHEN, SYDVKM. This CDR3 region has 14 residues. V lost 7 bases to trimming and J lost 2 bases, with 15 bases between them. The CDR3 region is CASMRPTGPYEQYF. In DNA form, the CDR3 reads TGTGCCAGCATGAGGCCTACAGGACCCTACGAGCAGTACTTC.

This clone came up once. The chain links TRBV2 to TRBJ2-1; tentatively, D is TRBD1 (5 bases). CDR3 length: 14 residues. Between the trimmed V and J ends, which lost 7 bases and 6 bases, there was a span of 16 bases. The V gene's germline CDR1 is SNHLY and CDR2 FYNNEI. This chain's CDR3 is CASTPAGQVNEQFF. The CDR3 nucleotides read TGTGCCAGCACCCCGGCAGGGCAAGTCAATGAGCAGTTCTTC.

The genes are TRBV28 and TRBJ1-1, with 9 bases aligning to TRBD1. V shed 8 bases, J shed 5 bases, and the junction held 3 bases outside the gene matches. Germline V gives CDR1 MDHEN, CDR2 SYDVKM. This CDR3 is 12 amino acids long. CDR3: CASRQGVTEAFF. CDR3 DNA sequence: TGTGCCAGCCGACAGGGGGTGACTGAAGCTTTCTTT.

This chain's CDR3 is CASSGGGTEAFF. CDR3 nucleotide sequence: TGTGCCAGCAGTGGGGGGGGCACTGAAGCTTTCTTT. This chain joins TRBV6-4 and TRBJ1-1, with a tentative D call TRBD1 (5 bases). V was trimmed by 4 bases and J by 4 bases, leaving 7 bases between them. There are 12 residues in the CDR3. Germline V gene data show CDR1 as MRHNA and CDR2 as SNTAGT.